The 23 T cell receptor beta chains given below trace back to one sample, sequenced in a study of molecular identifiers for immune sequencing clone quantification. MiXCR, applied by TCRdb to the PCR reads, yields one record per CDR3 protein. The sample consists of some 650,000 distinct CDR3 sequences, less than 20% of them appearing once. The sequencing input was naive CD8+ T cells from blood, with Jurkat cell RNA spiked in. The subset denotes: FACS-sorted CD8+CD4-CCR7+CD45RA+ naive T cells. The source of these receptors is a human donor in good health. Some libraries in this study had Jurkat cell RNA spiked in.

V is TRBV27 and J is TRBJ1-5, with a tentative D call TRBD1 (6 bases). CDR1 is MNHEY and CDR2 is SMNVEV in the germline V gene (reference sequence). The CDR3 spans 14 residues. Trimming took off 3 bases at V and 9 bases at J, with 15 bases between the two ends. In DNA, the CDR3 is TGTGCCAGCAGTTTCGGGGGCCCGACGGGGCCCCAGCATTTT. This codes for CASSFGGPTGPQHF.

V gene TRBV9 combines with J gene TRBJ2-7; 8 bases fit TRBD1. The CDR3 consists of 13 residues. The V gene's germline CDR1 is SGDLS and CDR2 YYNGEE. Unmatched junction bases numbered 4, after V lost 3 bases and J lost 5 bases. The CDR3 here is CASSGGQGDEQYF. For the CDR3, the DNA is TGTGCCAGCAGCGGCGGACAGGGCGACGAGCAGTACTTC.

This chain links TRBV28 with TRBJ2-1; D might be TRBD1 (6 bases). This CDR3 spans 16 amino acids. V was shortened by 5 bases and J by 0 bases, with 14 bases between the two germline ends. Germline V lookup: CDR1 MDHEN, CDR2 SYDVKM. The CDR3 DNA sequence: TGTGCCAGCAGTCAGACCAGGGGATCCTCCTACAATGAGCAGTTCTTC. Encoded protein: CASSQTRGSSYNEQFF.

This clonotype was recorded at least ten times. The chain has TRBV5-4 and TRBJ1-3; 9 bases agree with TRBD1. J lost 0 bases, V lost 6 bases, and 10 bases had no gene match. Germline CDR1 is SGHNT and CDR2 is YYREEE (reference sequence). This CDR3 contains 17 residues. The CDR3 reads CASTTGGQGNSGNTIYF. In DNA form, the CDR3 reads TGTGCCAGCACGACCGGGGGACAGGGCAACTCTGGAAACACCATATATTTT. The full variable domain, in which reference TRBV5-4 and TRBJ1-3 provide the parts outside the CDR3, is ETGVTQSPTHLIKTRGQQVTLRCSSQSGHNTVSWYQQALGQGPQFIFQYYREEENGRGNFPPRFSGLQFPNYSSELNVNALELDDSALYLCASTTGGQGNSGNTIYFGEGSWLTVV.

In the case of this clonotype: A much larger clone lies one base from this, so it may be a read error. The V and J genes are TRBV29-1 and TRBJ2-1, with 8 positions matching TRBD1. V shed 0 bases and J 9 bases; nucleotides not matched to a gene: 13. The CDR3 sequence is 16 residues long. Germline CDR1 reads SQVTM; CDR2 reads ANQGSEA. The CDR3 DNA follows: TGCAGCGTTGAAGATCGGGACAGGCAAGCCCATGGTGAGCAGTTCTTC. This gives the protein CSVEDRDRQAHGEQFF.

Many counts were recorded for this clonotype. The chain links TRBV12-3 or TRBV12-4 to TRBJ2-5; a weak D match, TRBD2 (5 bases). Trimming removed 1 base from V and 3 bases from J, with 18 bases in between. The CDR3 consists of 17 residues. The CDR3 DNA reads TGTGCCAGCAGTTTAGACAAACCTAGCTGGGGAGAAGAGACCCAGTACTTC. Its translation is CASSLDKPSWGEETQYF.

This clonotype was detected ten times or more. The chain combines TRBV29-1 with TRBJ2-2, with D perhaps matching TRBD1 or TRBD2 (7 bases each). Germline-derived CDR1 and CDR2 are SQVTM and ANQGSEA. V lost 6 bases to trimming and J lost 4 bases, with 9 bases between them. The CDR3 is 12 residues long. CDR3 DNA: TGCAGCGTCAGGGGGGGCACCGGGGAGCTGTTTTTT. It codes for CSVRGGTGELFF.

This clonotype was observed many times. V usage is TRBV9 and J usage is TRBJ2-2, with D tentatively TRBD1 (6 bases). Trimming removed 3 bases from V and 1 base from J, with 10 bases in between. This CDR3 has 15 amino acids. Germline lookup yields CDR1 SGDLS and CDR2 YYNGEE. In DNA, the CDR3 is TGTGCCAGCAGCGCCCCGGGACAGAACACCGGGGAGCTGTTTTTT. Its translation: CASSAPGQNTGELFF.

This clonotype was seen repeatedly, ten times or more. The CDR3 is CSALTGSSDTEAFF. Here the CDR3 DNA reads TGCAGCGCCCTGACAGGGAGCAGCGACACTGAAGCTTTCTTT. V is TRBV29-1 and J is TRBJ1-1, with TRBD1 matching 7 bases. J was trimmed by 3 bases and V by 7 bases; bases with no gene match: 11. Germline lookup yields CDR1 SQVTM and CDR2 ANQGSEA. The CDR3 spans 14 residues. The complete variable domain, with remaining parts taken from reference TRBV29-1 and TRBJ1-1, reads SAVISQKPSRDICQRGTSLTIQCQVDSQVTMMFWYRQQPGQSLTLIATANQGSEATYESGFVIDKFPISRPNLTFSTLTVSNMSPEDSSIYLCSALTGSSDTEAFFGQGTRLTVV.

This clonotype was detected a few times. A much larger clone sits a single nucleotide away, making a read error possible. This chain links TRBV7-2 with TRBJ2-3, with D uncertain. V gave up 8 bases and J gave up 1 base, with 13 bases separating them. CDR1 and CDR2 (germline): SGHTA, FQGNSA. The CDR3 spans 14 residues. The CDR3 nucleotides read TGTGCCAGCGGCTACGACCTAGGCACAGATACGCAGTATTTT. Encoded protein: CASGYDLGTDTQYF.

As concerns this clonotype: A much larger clone lies a single base off, so this may be a read error. V and J are TRBV30 and TRBJ1-1; D is possibly TRBD1 (5 bases). The CDR3 runs 13 residues. Germline V gene lookup returns CDR1 GTSNPN and CDR2 SVGIG (reference sequence). CDR3 region: CAWSVEGNTVAFF. In nucleotides, the CDR3 is TGTGCCTGGAGTGTAGAGGGGAACACTGTAGCTTTCTTT.

This clonotype has at least ten counts. The CDR3 here is CASSPSGSTGELFF. CDR3 DNA sequence: TGTGCCAGCAGCCCTAGCGGAAGCACCGGGGAGCTGTTTTTT. V gene TRBV3-1 combines with J gene TRBJ2-2; TRBD2 matches at 7 bases. Per the germline V gene, CDR1 is LGHDT and CDR2 is YNNKEL (reference sequence). The V segment lost 4 bases and the J segment 4 bases; nucleotides outside the gene matches: 3. This CDR3 has 14 residues.

This clonotype showed up just once. This sequence may be a read error, since a much larger clone differs from it by one base. The chain uses TRBV27 and TRBJ1-1; D not resolved. The CDR3 runs 15 residues. Per the germline V gene, CDR1 is MNHEY and CDR2 is SMNVEV (reference sequence). The V end was cut by 5 bases, the J end by 2 bases, with 15 bases between. The CDR3 is CASSLLWSSNTEAFF. The CDR3 DNA is TGTGCCAGCAGTCTATTATGGTCCTCAAACACTGAAGCTTTCTTT.

This clonotype has ten or more counts. V gene TRBV6-5 combines with J gene TRBJ2-2; a possible D gene is TRBD2 (5 bases). This CDR3 has 14 residues. V gave up 0 bases and J gave up 4 bases, with 6 bases separating them. Germline CDR1 and CDR2: MNHEY and SVGAGI. This CDR3 is CASSYSRGTGELFF. In DNA form, the CDR3 reads TGTGCCAGCAGTTACTCACGGGGCACCGGGGAGCTGTTTTTT.

To note about this clonotype: A much larger clone sits a single nucleotide away, making a read error possible. The rearrangement links TRBV6-2 or TRBV6-3 to TRBJ2-7; D ambiguous. Germline CDR1 and CDR2: MNHEY and SVGEGT. This CDR3 has 15 amino acids. CDR3 DNA sequence: TGTGCCATCAGTTACCTGTCAGCTCGCTCCTACGAGCAGTACTTC. Protein product: CAISYLSARSYEQYF.

In its sample, this clonotype was seen many times. The chain carries TRBV30 and TRBJ2-1, with TRBD2 matching 10 bases. Trimming removed 0 bases from V and 8 bases from J; junction bases left unmatched: 7. In germline, CDR1 is GTSNPN, CDR2 SVGIG (reference sequence). This CDR3 region has 15 residues. For the CDR3, the DNA is TGTGCCTGGAGTGTCCTAGCGGGAGTAAGCGATGAGCAGTTCTTC. It is translated as CAWSVLAGVSDEQFF. Filled out from reference TRBV30 and TRBJ2-1, the complete variable domain reads SQTIHQWPATLVQPVGSPLSLECTVEGTSNPNLYWYRQAAGRGLQLLFYSVGIGQISSEVPQNLSASRPQDRQFILSSKKLLLSDSGFYLCAWSVLAGVSDEQFFGPGTRLTVL.

This clonotype was counted only a few times. The chain recombines TRBV29-1 with TRBJ1-2; D may be TRBD1 (5 bases). Germline V gene data show CDR1 as SQVTM and CDR2 as ANQGSEA. V was pared by 4 bases and J by 1 base, with 13 bases between. The CDR3 covers 14 residues. CDR3 DNA sequence: TGCAGCGTTGTGCGAGGGGACGGTAACTATGGCTACACCTTC. Its translation is CSVVRGDGNYGYTF.

This clonotype was seen at least ten times. The chain joins TRBV12-3 or TRBV12-4 to TRBJ2-1, with TRBD2 matching over 14 bases. V lost 5 bases, J lost 8 bases, and 5 bases stayed unmatched. CDR3 length: 15 amino acids. The CDR3 protein is CASSPGLAGEDEQFF. The CDR3 DNA sequence: TGTGCCAGCAGTCCGGGACTAGCGGGAGAGGATGAGCAGTTCTTC.

This clonotype was found a few times. The chain combines TRBV12-5 with TRBJ1-6; no clear D. Germline CDR1 reads LGHNT; CDR2 reads FRNRAP. CDR3 length equals 18 residues. With 0 bases removed from V and 5 bases from J, the gap between germline ends came to 17 bases. CDR3 region: CASGLVTGYDYDNSPLHF. CDR3 in DNA: TGTGCTAGTGGTTTGGTTACGGGTTACGATTATGATAATTCACCCCTCCACTTT.

Comments on this clonotype: Just one base apart from a much larger clone, this may be a read error. V usage is TRBV7-2 and J usage is TRBJ2-1; no clear D. The CDR3 consists of 12 residues. Germline V gene data show CDR1 as SGHTA and CDR2 as FQGNSA. CDR3 nucleotide sequence: TGTGCCAGCAGCTTACAAACGGGTGAGCAGCTCTTC. Amino acids: CASSLQTGEQLF.

The chain employs TRBV5-4 and TRBJ1-1; 9 bases align to TRBD1. Germline-derived CDR1 and CDR2 are SGHNT and YYREEE (reference sequence). This CDR3 spans 14 amino acids. The V segment lost 4 bases and the J segment 4 bases; nucleotides outside the gene matches: 5. The CDR3 nucleotides are TGTGCCAGCAGCCCCGAGACAGGGGGCACTGAAGCTTTCTTT. Protein product: CASSPETGGTEAFF.

Comment on this clonotype: A much larger clonotype is one base distant, so this may be a read error. This chain uses TRBV28 with TRBJ1-1; D possibly corresponds to TRBD1 (6 bases). Germline values: CDR1 MDHEN, CDR2 SYDVKM. This CDR3 spans 16 amino acids. DNA for the CDR3: TGTGCCAGCATGAGGATCCGGGGACATGTTAACACTGAAGCTCTCTTT. It encodes CASMRIRGHVNTEALF.

This clonotype was counted ten times or more. V and J are TRBV20-1 and TRBJ2-7, with TRBD2 identical over 7 bases. After removal of 8 bases from V and 11 bases from J, the junction contained 12 bases not matched to a gene. Germline V gene data show CDR1 as DFQATT and CDR2 as SNEGSKA (reference sequence). This CDR3 region has 11 residues. In DNA, the CDR3 is TGCAGTTTTGGGGGGGGGTACCCCGAGTACTTC. Protein product: CSFGGGYPEYF.